The source of this TCR beta chain is a study of T cell responses to AZD1222 COVID-19 vaccine. General study points: Baseline seropositivity characterized only six AZD1222 recipients.

The ends lost 9 bases at V and 6 bases at J; junction bases unmatched: 10. The CDR3 sequence is 14 residues long. Germline V gene lookup returns CDR1 SGHVS and CDR2 FNYEAQ. Produced via immunoSEQ multiplex PCR; TCRdb's table is partial and in-frame only. The sample includes 150,000 to 160,000 clones, roughly nine tenths of them seen just once. In the case of this clone: What it binds is unknown.

This sequence joins TRBV7-6 and TRBJ2-2, with TRBD1 matching over 7 bases. The sample here was peripheral blood, taken on day 0 of AZD1222 vaccination. This receptor was identified in an adult in good health. CDR3: CASSPGQQAGELFF. In DNA form, the CDR3 reads TGTGCCAGTAGTCCGGGACAGCAGGCCGGGGAGCTGTTTTTT.